The sequence of this TCR beta chain was determined in a study of T cells after yellow fever vaccination. Study at large: Fractions with few cells were prepared using SMART-Seq v4 Ultra Low Input. Overall study results and limits: Abundant clonotypes from the bulk population could contaminate FACS-sorted repertoires. Subsequent to the booster, the majority of primary-vaccination clones reappeared (approximately 95% CD4, 88% CD8).

This CDR3 comprises 18 residues. This clonotype was seen a handful of times. The antigen is not known. MiXCR, applied by TCRdb to the 5' RACE reads, yields one record per CDR3 protein. Among about 180,000 distinct CDR3 sequences listed, about 6% were seen once. The sequenced sample was CD4+ T cells sorted from PBMCs, obtained on the day of the first yellow fever vaccination. This receptor was taken from a man aged 18-30 years who received the YFV17D yellow fever vaccine. This chain uses TRBV21-1 with TRBJ1-5. TRBV21-1 corresponds to a pseudogene. The CDR3 is CASSPLRGYWNSNQPQHF. The CDR3 DNA reads as TGTGCCAGCAGCCCTCTCCGGGGCTATTGGAATAGCAATCAGCCCCAGCATTTT.